This entry lists 7 T cell receptor beta chains sequenced from one sample in a study of type 1 regulatory T cells (dated by TCRdb to about 2021). Broader findings and caveats from the paper: Tr1 cells showed a more restricted TCR repertoire than non-Tr1 cells, which the study interpreted as alloantigen-induced clonal expansion.

Antigen specificity for these receptors is unknown. Reads for this sample came from an Illumina MiSeq. The public reads were reprocessed in TCRdb via fastp at Q25 and MiXCR, keeping in-frame beta chains. When rows share a CDR3 protein, they turn into one entry using the most common DNA and genes. A total of about 71,000 distinct CDR3 sequences appear in this sample, less than 25% of them only once. The ten largest clones represent roughly 8% of the sample. Sequenced material: cultured type 1 regulatory T (Tr1) cells, either the whole culture or a sorted fraction (not recorded which). The sample's cell subset or site label is to be understood as: type 1 regulatory T cells sorted from the T-allo10 product. The receptors originated from a human donor in good health.

Notes on this clonotype: The junction departs from germline at one end; a sequencing error may be responsible. The CDR3 bases are TGTGCCAGCTCACCACGGGGGACAGGGGGCAGCAATCGGCCCCAGCATTTT. This gives the protein CASSPRGTGGSNRPQHF. This chain links TRBV18 with TRBJ1-5; 12 bases map to TRBD1. This CDR3 comprises 17 residues. From germline, CDR1 is KGHSH and CDR2 LQKENI.

This clonotype qualifies as medium-sized. The chain combines TRBV20-1 with TRBJ2-7; D may be TRBD2 (6 bases). The CDR3 extends over 12 amino acids. V lost 6 bases, J lost 4 bases, and 13 bases lay in between. The germline V gene encodes CDR1 DFQATT and CDR2 SNEGSKA (reference sequence). In DNA form, the CDR3 reads TGCAGTGCCGCGGGGAACCAGTACGAGCAGTACTTC. Translating it yields CSAAGNQYEQYF.

The J gene is TRBJ2-4, the V gene TRBV5-1, with TRBD2 matching over 10 bases. V was pared by 0 bases and J by 1 base, with 4 bases of the junction left unmatched. The CDR3 length is 17 residues. The V gene's germline CDR1 is SGHRS and CDR2 YFSETQ. The CDR3 nucleotides read TGCGCCAGCAGCTTGGTGGATAGCGGGAGGGCCAAAAACATTCAGTACTTC. Residues: CASSLVDSGRAKNIQYF.

This rearrangement joins TRBV7-9 to TRBJ1-1, with D perhaps TRBD1 (6 bases). Germline-derived CDR1 and CDR2 are SEHNR and FQNEAQ (reference sequence). The CDR3 runs 16 residues. The V end was cut by 5 bases, the J end by 6 bases, with 22 bases between. This CDR3 is CASSHTQGFRVPEAFF. The CDR3 nucleotides read TGTGCCAGCAGCCACACACAGGGATTTAGAGTTCCTGAAGCTTTCTTT.

This rearrangement joins TRBV20-1 to TRBJ2-4; a weak D match, TRBD2 (6 bases). Germline CDR1 is DFQATT and CDR2 is SNEGSKA (reference sequence). The CDR3 contains 14 residues. The ends were cut back, 6 bases at V and 1 base at J, with 13 bases in the middle. This CDR3 is CSAQAGTAKNIQYF. CDR3 in DNA: TGCAGTGCCCAGGCGGGAACGGCCAAAAACATTCAGTACTTC.

The sample holds a few counts of this clonotype. The chain links TRBV29-1 to TRBJ2-2; either TRBD1 or TRBD2 may fit D (6 bases each). The V end lost 5 bases, the J end lost 3 bases, and 16 bases lay between the germline ends. Germline V gene sequence: CDR1 SQVTM, CDR2 ANQGSEA. The CDR3 totals 15 residues. CDR3 DNA sequence: TGCAGCGTTTCGGGGGCCATGAGGGACACCGGGGAGCTGTTTTTT. Protein product: CSVSGAMRDTGELFF.

Remarks on this clonotype: At one of its ends the junction is not consistent with the germline gene, which may arise from a read error. The chain uses TRBV20-1 and TRBJ2-1; TRBD1 matches 8 bases. Germline V CDR1 and CDR2: DFQATT, SNEGSKA (reference sequence). This CDR3 contains 12 residues. The CDR3 bases are TGCGGTGCTACAGGGGGCTACAATGAGCAGTTCTTC. Encoded protein: CGATGGYNEQFF.